A single sample is the source of the 13 T cell receptor beta chains below, sequenced in a study of CD4 and CD8 cells across lung adenocarcinoma regions. TCRdb independently ran MiXCR on the PCR reads; one entry per CDR3 protein. The sample includes some 3,700 distinct CDR3 sequences, about 51% of them seen just once. Sequenced: CD4+ T cells from the margin of a lung tumor. These receptors all come from a female donor with lung adenocarcinoma. The CD4 and CD8 labels of this study may be unreliable.

The CDR3 protein is CGRSQGGGGTDTQYF. In DNA form, the CDR3 reads TGCGGCAGGAGTCAAGGGGGCGGGGGCACAGATACGCAGTACTTC. V usage is TRBV4-1 and J usage is TRBJ2-3, with D perhaps assigned TRBD1 or TRBD2 (7 bases each). The better agreement between TRBJ2-7 and the DNA end casts doubt on the J call. The CDR3 is 15 residues long. Germline V gene lookup returns CDR1 MGHRA and CDR2 YSYEKL.

The V and J genes are TRBV7-2 and TRBJ1-5, with D unresolved. Trimming stripped 1 base from V and 0 bases from J, with 7 bases between. CDR3 size: 15 residues. The V gene's germline CDR1 is SGHTA and CDR2 FQGNSA. The CDR3 here is CASSLEGNSNQPQHF. For the CDR3, the DNA is TGTGCCAGCAGCTTAGAAGGGAATAGCAATCAGCCCCAGCATTTT. Based on the CDR3 plus reference TRBV7-2 and TRBJ1-5, the full variable domain is GAGVSQSPSNKVTEKGKDVELRCDPISGHTALYWYRQSLGQGLEFLIYFQGNSAPDKSGLPSDRFSAERTGGSVSTLTIQRTQQEDSAVYLCASSLEGNSNQPQHFGDGTRLSIL.

This clonotype was observed a handful of times. The V gene is TRBV6-1, the J gene TRBJ2-1; 8 nucleotides agree with TRBD1. J gave up 10 bases and V 5 bases, and 10 bases lay outside the gene matches. The germline V gene encodes CDR1 MNHNS and CDR2 SASEGT. The CDR3 spans 14 residues. This CDR3 reads CASSPRTGPYEQFF. In DNA form, the CDR3 reads TGTGCCAGCAGTCCCCGGACAGGGCCCTACGAGCAGTTCTTC.

A word on this clonotype: A read error may produce the germline difference seen at one junction end. This chain joins TRBV6-1 and TRBJ2-2, with 7 bases that match TRBD1. CDR3 length: 14 amino acids. Germline V gene data show CDR1 as MNHNS and CDR2 as SASEGT. As DNA, the CDR3 is TGTGCCAGCAGTAAGGTAGTTGGCACAGGGGAGCAGTTTTTT. This gives the protein CASSKVVGTGEQFF.

The CDR3 DNA is TGTGCCAGCAGAAAGCCTCAGGGGCCCGGCTCCTACAATGAGCAGTTCTTC. Translating it yields CASRKPQGPGSYNEQFF. This chain connects TRBV6-1 to TRBJ2-1, with TRBD1 as a possible D gene (6 bases). V lost 6 bases, J lost 0 bases, and 18 bases lay in between. Germline loops: CDR1 MNHNS, CDR2 SASEGT. This CDR3 contains 17 residues.

This chain links TRBV28 with TRBJ2-2; no reliable D call. V was trimmed by 6 bases and J by 0 bases, leaving 17 bases between them. Germline loops: CDR1 MDHEN, CDR2 SYDVKM. This CDR3 comprises 17 residues. In DNA form, the CDR3 reads TGTGCCAGCAGAGCAAGGGTCAGAGAGTCGAACACCGGGGAGCTGTTTTTT. As protein: CASRARVRESNTGELFF. Together with reference TRBV28 and TRBJ2-2, the CDR3 gives the full variable domain: DVKVTQSSRYLVKRTGEKVFLECVQDMDHENMFWYRQDPGLGLRLIYFSYDVKMKEKGDIPEGYSVSREKKERFSLILESASTNQTSMYLCASRARVRESNTGELFFGEGSRLTVL.

The CDR3 protein is CASRRTGRVETQYF. The CDR3 nucleotides are TGTGCCAGCAGACGGACTGGACGAGTAGAGACCCAGTACTTC. The chain recombines TRBV6-1 with TRBJ2-5; maybe TRBD2 (5 bases). The CDR3 length is 14 residues. Trimming removed 6 bases from V and 4 bases from J, with 15 bases in between. CDR1 is MNHNS and CDR2 is SASEGT in the germline V gene.

CDR3 loop: CASSYKQGIEAFF. Written as DNA, the CDR3 is TGTGCCAGCAGTTACAAACAGGGGATTGAAGCTTTCTTT. This chain connects TRBV6-5 to TRBJ1-1; TRBD1 matches 7 bases. CDR1 and CDR2 from the germline V gene are MNHEY and SVGAGI. The V segment lost 2 bases and the J segment 7 bases; nucleotides outside the gene matches: 4. The CDR3 consists of 13 residues.

The chain combines TRBV6-1 with TRBJ1-3, with TRBD1 matching 7 bases. Germline CDR1 MNHNS, CDR2 SASEGT. CDR3 length: 14 residues. Germline trimming cut 6 bases from V and 3 bases from J; bases unmatched to any gene: 5. CDR3 in DNA: TGTGCCAGCAGAGATAGGACAGGTGGAAACACCATATATTTT. Its protein is CASRDRTGGNTIYF.

V gene TRBV7-6 combines with J gene TRBJ2-1; D remains ambiguous. The end of the DNA is better explained by TRBJ2-5, so the J call may be wrong. Germline CDR1 and CDR2: SGHVS and FNYEAQ. This CDR3 spans 13 amino acids. Written as DNA, the CDR3 is TGTGCCAGCAGCTTAGACGCCCTGGAGACCCAGTACTTC. As protein: CASSLDALETQYF.

This clonotype ranks as medium-sized. V and J are TRBV6-1 and TRBJ1-1, with D possibly matching TRBD1 (6 bases). Germline loops: CDR1 MNHNS, CDR2 SASEGT. The V end was cut by 8 bases, the J end by 5 bases, with 12 bases between. This CDR3 contains 12 residues. CDR3 sequence reads: CASAWGRTEAFF. The CDR3, as DNA: TGTGCCAGCGCCTGGGGGCGGACTGAAGCTTTCTTT.

J is TRBJ2-5 and V is TRBV4-1, with TRBD1 identical over 7 bases. The CDR3 is 16 residues long. V was pared by 1 base and J by 5 bases, with 10 bases of the junction left unmatched. CDR1 is MGHRA and CDR2 is YSYEKL in the germline V gene. This CDR3 reads CASSQVLTGNGETQYF. CDR3 coding DNA: TGCGCCAGCAGCCAAGTTTTGACAGGGAATGGGGAGACCCAGTACTTC.

The table lists this clonotype with a count of one. The chain uses TRBV6-1 and TRBJ2-3; no definite D call. The V and J ends lost 10 bases and 9 bases respectively, with 20 bases between them. CDR3 length: 13 residues. CDR1 MNHNS and CDR2 SASEGT come from the germline V gene. The CDR3: CATRLRAKNTQYF. Written as DNA, the CDR3 is TGTGCCACCAGGCTGAGAGCCAAAAACACGCAGTATTTT.